This T cell receptor beta chain was identified during a study of blood T cell repertoires in COVID-19. Study-level information: The cDNA or gDNA used as material had been derived from T cells, B-cell-depleted T cells, or PBMCs.

J was trimmed by 2 bases and V by 5 bases; bases with no gene match: 10. This CDR3 region has 17 residues. Germline V gene lookup returns CDR1 SEHNR and CDR2 FQNEAQ (reference sequence). Only in-frame clones appear in the TCRdb table, and some are missing; sequencing was by immunoSEQ multiplex PCR. The repertoire holds fewer than 450,000 clones, with roughly 89% as singletons. The origin of this receptor is a woman under 30 who had recovered from COVID-19. The chain uses TRBV7-9 and TRBJ2-5; 11 bases map to TRBD1. Sequenced: peripheral blood. The CDR3 DNA is TGTGCCAGCAGCGCAAAAGGGACAGGGGGAAGACAAGAGACCCAGTACTTC. Protein: CASSAKGTGGRQETQYF. Full variable domain (remainder filled in from reference TRBV7-9 and TRBJ2-5): DTGVSQNPRHKITKRGQNVTFRCDPISEHNRLYWYRQTLGQGPEFLTYFQNEAQLEKSRLLSDRFSAERPKGSFSTLEIQRTEQGDSAMYLCASSAKGTGGRQETQYFGPGTRLLVL.